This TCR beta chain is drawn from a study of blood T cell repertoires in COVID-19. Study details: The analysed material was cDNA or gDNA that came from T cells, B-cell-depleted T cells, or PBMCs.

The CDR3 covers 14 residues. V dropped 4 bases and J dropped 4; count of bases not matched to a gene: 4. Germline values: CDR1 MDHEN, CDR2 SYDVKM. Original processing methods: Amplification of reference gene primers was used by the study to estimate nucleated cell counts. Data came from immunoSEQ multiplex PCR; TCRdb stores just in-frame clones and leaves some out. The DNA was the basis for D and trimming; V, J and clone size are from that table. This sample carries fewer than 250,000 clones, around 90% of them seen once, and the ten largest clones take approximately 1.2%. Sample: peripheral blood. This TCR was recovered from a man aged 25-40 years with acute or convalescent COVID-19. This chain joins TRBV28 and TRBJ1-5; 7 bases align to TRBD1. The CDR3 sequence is CASSSHRGNQPQHF. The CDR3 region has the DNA TGTGCCAGCAGTTCCCACAGGGGTAATCAGCCCCAGCATTTT.